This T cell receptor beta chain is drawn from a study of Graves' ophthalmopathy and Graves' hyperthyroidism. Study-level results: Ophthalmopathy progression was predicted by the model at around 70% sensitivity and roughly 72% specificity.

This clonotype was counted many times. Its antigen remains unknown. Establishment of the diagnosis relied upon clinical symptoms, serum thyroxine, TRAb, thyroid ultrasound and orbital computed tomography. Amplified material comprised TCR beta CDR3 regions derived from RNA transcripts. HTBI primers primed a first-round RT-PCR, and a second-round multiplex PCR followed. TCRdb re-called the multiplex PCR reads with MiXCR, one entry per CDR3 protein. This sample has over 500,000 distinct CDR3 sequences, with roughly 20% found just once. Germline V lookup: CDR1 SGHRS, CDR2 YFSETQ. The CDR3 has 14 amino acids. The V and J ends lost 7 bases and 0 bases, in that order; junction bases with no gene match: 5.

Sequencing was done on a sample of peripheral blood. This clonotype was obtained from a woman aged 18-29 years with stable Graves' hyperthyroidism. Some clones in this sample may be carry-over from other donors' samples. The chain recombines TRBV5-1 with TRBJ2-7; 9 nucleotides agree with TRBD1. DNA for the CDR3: TGCGCCAGCCATACAGGGGGCGGCTCCTACGAGCAGTACTTC. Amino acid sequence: CASHTGGGSYEQYF.